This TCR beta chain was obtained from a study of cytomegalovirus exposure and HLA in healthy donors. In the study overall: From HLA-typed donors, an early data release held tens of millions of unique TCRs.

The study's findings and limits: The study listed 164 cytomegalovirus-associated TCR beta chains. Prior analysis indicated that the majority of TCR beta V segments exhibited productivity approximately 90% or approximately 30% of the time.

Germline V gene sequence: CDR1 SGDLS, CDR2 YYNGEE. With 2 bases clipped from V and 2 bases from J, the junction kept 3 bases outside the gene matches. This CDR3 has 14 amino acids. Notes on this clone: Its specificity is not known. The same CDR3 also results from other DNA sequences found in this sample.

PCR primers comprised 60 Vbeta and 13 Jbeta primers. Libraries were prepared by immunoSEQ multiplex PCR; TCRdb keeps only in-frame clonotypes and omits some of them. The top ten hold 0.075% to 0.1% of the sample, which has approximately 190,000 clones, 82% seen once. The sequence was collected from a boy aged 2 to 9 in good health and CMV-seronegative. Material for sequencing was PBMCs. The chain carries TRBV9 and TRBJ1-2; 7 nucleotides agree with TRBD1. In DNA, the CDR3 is TGTGCCAGCAGCGTTGGGACAGCCAACTATGGCTACACCTTC. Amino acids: CASSVGTANYGYTF. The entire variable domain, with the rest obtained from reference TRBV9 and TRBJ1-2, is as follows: DSGVTQTPKHLITATGQRVTLRCSPRSGDLSVYWYQQSLDQGLQFLIQYYNGEERAKGNILERFSAQQFPDLHSELNLSSLELGDSALYFCASSVGTANYGYTFGSGTRLTVV.